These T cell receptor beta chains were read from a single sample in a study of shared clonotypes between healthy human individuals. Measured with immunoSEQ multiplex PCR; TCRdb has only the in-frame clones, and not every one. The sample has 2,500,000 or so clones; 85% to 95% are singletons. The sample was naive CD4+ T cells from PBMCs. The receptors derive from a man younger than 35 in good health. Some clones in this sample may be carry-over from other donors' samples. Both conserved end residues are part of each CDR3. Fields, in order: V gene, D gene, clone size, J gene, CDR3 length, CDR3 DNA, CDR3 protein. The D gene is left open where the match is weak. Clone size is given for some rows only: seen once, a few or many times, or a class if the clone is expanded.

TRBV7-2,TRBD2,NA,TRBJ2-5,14,TGTGCCAGCAGCCTAGCGGGGTACCAAGAGACCCAGTACTTC,CASSLAGYQETQYF
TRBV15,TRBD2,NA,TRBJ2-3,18,TGTGCCACCAGCAGTGATTTGGAGGGTAGCGGGAGCCCAGATACGCAGTATTTT,CATSSDLEGSGSPDTQYF
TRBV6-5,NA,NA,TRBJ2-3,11,TGTGCCAGCAGTTTCGCCGATACGCAGTATTTT,CASSFADTQYF
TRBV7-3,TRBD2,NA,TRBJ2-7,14,TGTGCCAGCAGCCTGGCTAGCGGGTCCTACGAGCAGTACTTC,CASSLASGSYEQYF
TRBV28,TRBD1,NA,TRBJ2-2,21,TGTGCCAGCAGTTTCCTAAAAATTCAGGGACAGATCGTAGGGACCACCGGGGAGCTGTTTTTT,CASSFLKIQGQIVGTTGELFF
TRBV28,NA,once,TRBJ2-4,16,TGTGCCAGCAGTTTGGTTCCCGCTATAGCCAAAAACATTCAGTACTTC,CASSLVPAIAKNIQYF
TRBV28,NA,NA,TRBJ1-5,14,TGTGCCAGCAGTATCTACTCGTGGGGCGGCCCACAGCATTTT,CASSIYSWGGPQHF
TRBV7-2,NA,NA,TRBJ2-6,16,TGTGCCAGCAGCTTACGGGCGGGGGACAGGGCCAACGTCCTGACTTTC,CASSLRAGDRANVLTF
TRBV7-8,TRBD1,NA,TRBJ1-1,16,TGTGCCAGCAGCCTCCGGGACAGCAGTTGGAACACTGAAGCTTTCTTT,CASSLRDSSWNTEAFF
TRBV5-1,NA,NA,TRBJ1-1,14,TGCGCCAGCAGCTTGCGGGACTCGAACACTGAAGCTTTCTTT,CASSLRDSNTEAFF
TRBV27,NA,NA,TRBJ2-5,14,TGTGCCAGCAGTCCCGGGAGATTCCAAGAGACCCAGTACTTC,CASSPGRFQETQYF
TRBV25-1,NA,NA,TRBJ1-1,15,TGTGCCAGCAAGGGCCCCGGTGGGTTGCGGAATGAAGCTTTCTTT,CASKGPGGLRNEAFF
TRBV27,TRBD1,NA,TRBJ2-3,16,TGTGCCAGCAGCCAACCGGGACAGGGTAGTTTGGATACGCAGTATTTT,CASSQPGQGSLDTQYF
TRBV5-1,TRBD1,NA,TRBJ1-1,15,TGCGCCAGCAGCCGGTCCGGGACAGGGGATTATAAAGCTTTCTTT,CASSRSGTGDYKAFF
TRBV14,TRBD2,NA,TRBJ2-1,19,TGTGCCAGCAGCCAACTCCACGGACTAGCGGGAGGGAGTTACAATGAGCAGTTCTTC,CASSQLHGLAGGSYNEQFF